The 2 T cell receptor beta chains presented below share a single source sample, sequenced in a study of cytomegalovirus exposure and HLA in healthy donors. PCR was performed using 60 Vbeta and 13 Jbeta primers. The assay was immunoSEQ multiplex PCR, and TCRdb's table has in-frame clones only and misses some. This sample has about 140,000 clones, with 73% found just once. The sample consisted of PBMCs. The receptor source for this set is a woman in her 40s in good health and CMV-seronegative.

J is TRBJ2-2 and V is TRBV5-1; perhaps TRBD1 as D (5 bases). Germline V gives CDR1 SGHRS, CDR2 YFSETQ. This CDR3 contains 14 residues. Trimming shortened V by 4 bases and J by 4 bases, and 11 bases separated the two germline ends. The CDR3 is CASSLQTVTGELFF. CDR3 DNA: TGCGCCAGCAGCCTTCAGACAGTCACCGGGGAGCTGTTTTTT.

The rearrangement uses TRBV7-8 and TRBJ2-1, with a weak D call TRBD2 (6 bases). Trimming took off 1 base at V and 6 bases at J, with 16 bases between the two ends. The V gene's germline CDR1 is SGHVS and CDR2 FQNEAQ. CDR3 length: 16 residues. CDR3 in amino acids: CASSLGTSLLGNEQFF. In DNA, the CDR3 is TGTGCCAGCAGCTTAGGAACTAGCTTGTTGGGCAATGAGCAGTTCTTC.